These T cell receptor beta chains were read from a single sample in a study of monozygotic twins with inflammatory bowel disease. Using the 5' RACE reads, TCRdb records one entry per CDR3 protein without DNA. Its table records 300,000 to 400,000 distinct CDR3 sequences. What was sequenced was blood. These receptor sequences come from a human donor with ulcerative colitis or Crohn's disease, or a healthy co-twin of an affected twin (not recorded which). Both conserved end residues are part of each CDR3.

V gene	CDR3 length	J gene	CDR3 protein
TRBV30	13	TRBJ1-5	CAWSIRENQPQHF
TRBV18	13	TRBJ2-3	CASSPPSLNTQYF
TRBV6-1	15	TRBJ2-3	CASSRSLPSTDTQYF
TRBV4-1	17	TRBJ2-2	CASSQVAGGRGTGELFF
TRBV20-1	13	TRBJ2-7	CSARRGGVHEQYF
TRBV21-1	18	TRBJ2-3	CASSKLNRATKGTDTQYF
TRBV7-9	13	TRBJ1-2	CASSFRPGTGYTF
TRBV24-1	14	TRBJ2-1	CATSENRGGGEQFF
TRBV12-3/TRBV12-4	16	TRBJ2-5	CASSLLGDRGRETQYF
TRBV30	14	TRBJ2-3	CAWRVAGVQDTQYF
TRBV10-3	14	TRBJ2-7	CAISKTGEGNEQYF
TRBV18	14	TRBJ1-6	CASSDQTGRSPLHF
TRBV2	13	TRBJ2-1	CASTRNPRDEQFF
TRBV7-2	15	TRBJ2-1	CASRSRGELYNEQFF
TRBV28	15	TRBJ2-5	CASSSQGVDQETQYF
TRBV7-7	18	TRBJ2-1	CASSALPGAGVQDNEQFF
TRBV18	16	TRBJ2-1	CASSRRTSGGADEQFF
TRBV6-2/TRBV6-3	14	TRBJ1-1	CASGTGGAGTEAFF
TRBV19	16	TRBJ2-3	CASSKEGEISTDTQYF
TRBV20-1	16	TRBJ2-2	CSASAARAANTGVLFF
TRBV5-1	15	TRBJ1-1	CASSVSGGWYTEAFF
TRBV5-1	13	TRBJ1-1	CASSLQGETEAFF
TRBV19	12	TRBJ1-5	CASNDGNQPQHF
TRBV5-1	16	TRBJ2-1	CASSLSGGTSYNEQFF
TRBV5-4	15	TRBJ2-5	CASSRQTSILETQYF
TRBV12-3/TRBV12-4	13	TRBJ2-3	CASSLDLTDTQYF
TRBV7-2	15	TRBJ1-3	CASSLVPLSGNTIYF
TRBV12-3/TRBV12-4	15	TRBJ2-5	CASSSNRGYQETQYF
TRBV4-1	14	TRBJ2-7	CASSQDRVTYEQYF